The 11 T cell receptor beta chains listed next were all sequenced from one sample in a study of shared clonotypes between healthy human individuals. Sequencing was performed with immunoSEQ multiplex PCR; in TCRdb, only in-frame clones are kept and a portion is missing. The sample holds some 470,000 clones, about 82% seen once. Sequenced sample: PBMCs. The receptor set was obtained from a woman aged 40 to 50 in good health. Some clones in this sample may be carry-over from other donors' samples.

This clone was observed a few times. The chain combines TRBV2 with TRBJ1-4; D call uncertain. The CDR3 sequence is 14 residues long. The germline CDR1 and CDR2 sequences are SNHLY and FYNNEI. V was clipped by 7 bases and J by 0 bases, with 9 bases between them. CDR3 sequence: CASILTTTNEKLFF. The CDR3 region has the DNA TGTGCCAGCATTTTGACCACAACTAATGAAAAACTGTTTTTT. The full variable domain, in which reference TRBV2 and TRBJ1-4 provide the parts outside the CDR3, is EPEVTQTPSHQVTQMGQEVILRCVPISNHLYFYWYRQILGQKVEFLVSFYNNEISEKSEIFDDQFSVERPDGSNFTLKIRSTKLEDSAMYFCASILTTTNEKLFFGSGTQLSVL.

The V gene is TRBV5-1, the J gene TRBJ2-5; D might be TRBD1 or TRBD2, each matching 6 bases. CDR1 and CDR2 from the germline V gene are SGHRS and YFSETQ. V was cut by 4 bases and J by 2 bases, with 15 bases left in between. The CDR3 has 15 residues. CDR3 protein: CASSTGQGGQETQYF. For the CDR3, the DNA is TGCGCCAGCAGCACGGGACAAGGGGGGCAAGAGACCCAGTACTTC. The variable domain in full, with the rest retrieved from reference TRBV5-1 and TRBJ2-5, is KAGVTQTPRYLIKTRGQQVTLSCSPISGHRSVSWYQQTPGQGLQFLFEYFSETQRNKGNFPGRFSGRQFSNSRSEMNVSTLELGDSALYLCASSTGQGGQETQYFGPGTRLLVL.

In DNA form, the CDR3 reads TGTGCCAGCAGTGAACGACAGGACCACTCCTACGAGCAGTACTTC. This gives the protein CASSERQDHSYEQYF. The genes are TRBV6-1 and TRBJ2-5; the D gene is possibly TRBD1 (6 bases). The DNA end is a closer match to TRBJ2-7, so the J assignment may be wrong. Germline lookup yields CDR1 MNHNS and CDR2 SASEGT. The CDR3 length is 15 residues.

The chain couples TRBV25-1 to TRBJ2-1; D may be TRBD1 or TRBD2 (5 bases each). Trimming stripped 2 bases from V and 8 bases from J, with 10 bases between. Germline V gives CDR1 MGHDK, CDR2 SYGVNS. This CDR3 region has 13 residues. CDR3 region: CASSEGGWYEQFF. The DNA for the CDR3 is TGTGCCAGCAGTGAAGGGGGATGGTATGAGCAGTTCTTC.

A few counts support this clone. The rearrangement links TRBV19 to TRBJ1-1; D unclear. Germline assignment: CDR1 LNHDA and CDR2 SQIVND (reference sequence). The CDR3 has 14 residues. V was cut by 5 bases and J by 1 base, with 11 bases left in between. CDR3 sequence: CASSASGRNTEAFF. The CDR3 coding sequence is TGTGCCAGTAGTGCCAGCGGACGGAACACTGAAGCTTTCTTT.

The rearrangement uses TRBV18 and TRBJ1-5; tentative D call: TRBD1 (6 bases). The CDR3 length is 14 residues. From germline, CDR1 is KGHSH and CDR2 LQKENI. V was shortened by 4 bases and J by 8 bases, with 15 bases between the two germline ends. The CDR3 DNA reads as TGTGCCAGCTCACGGACGGGGGGCAGGGAGCCCCAGCATTTT. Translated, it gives CASSRTGGREPQHF.

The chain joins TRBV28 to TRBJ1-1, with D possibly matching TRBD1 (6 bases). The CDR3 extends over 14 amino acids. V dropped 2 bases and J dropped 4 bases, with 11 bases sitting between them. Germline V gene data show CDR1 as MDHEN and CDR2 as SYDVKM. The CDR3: CASSLVGGLTEAFF. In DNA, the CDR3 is TGTGCCAGCAGTTTAGTGGGGGGCCTCACTGAAGCTTTCTTT.

In DNA, the CDR3 is TGTGCCTGGAGGGCAACAGGGCAGGTGTCCTACGAGCAGTACTTC. As protein: CAWRATGQVSYEQYF. The chain joins TRBV30 to TRBJ2-7; D might be TRBD1 (6 bases). Germline V gene sequence: CDR1 GTSNPN, CDR2 SVGIG (reference sequence). Trimming shortened V by 3 bases and J by 1 base, and 16 bases separated the two germline ends. The CDR3 spans 15 residues.

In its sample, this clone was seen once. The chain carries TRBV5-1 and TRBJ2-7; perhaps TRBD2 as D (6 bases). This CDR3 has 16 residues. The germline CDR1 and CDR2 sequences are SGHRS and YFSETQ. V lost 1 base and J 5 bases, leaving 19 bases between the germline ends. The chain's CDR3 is CASSLSLARGADEQYF. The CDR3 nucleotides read TGCGCCAGCAGCTTGTCCCTAGCGAGGGGTGCTGACGAGCAGTACTTC.

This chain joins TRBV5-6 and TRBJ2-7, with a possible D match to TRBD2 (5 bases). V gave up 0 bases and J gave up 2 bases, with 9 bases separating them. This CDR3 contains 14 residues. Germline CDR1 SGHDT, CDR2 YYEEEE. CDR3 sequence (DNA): TGTGCCAGCAGCTTGGGACTACTTCCCTACGAGCAGTACTTC. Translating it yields CASSLGLLPYEQYF.

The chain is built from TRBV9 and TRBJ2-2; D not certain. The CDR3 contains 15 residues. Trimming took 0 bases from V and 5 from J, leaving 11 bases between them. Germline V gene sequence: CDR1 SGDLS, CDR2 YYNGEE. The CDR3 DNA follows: TGTGCCAGCAGCGTAGTGCCGGGTGTGACCGGGGAGCTGTTTTTT. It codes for CASSVVPGVTGELFF.